These T cell receptor beta chains were read from a single sample in a study of sequential checkpoint blockade in melanoma. This table comes from immunoSEQ multiplex PCR, and its TCRdb copy is limited to in-frame clones, with some not included. The sample includes some 31,000 clones, 75% to 90% of them seen just once. The input for sequencing was CD8+ T cells sorted from blood (inferred from file names), taken from a patient given nivolumab and ipilimumab in sequence. The receptors here all came from a human donor with melanoma. Each CDR3 is given with its conserved first and last residue.

V	J	CDR3
TRBV5-1	TRBJ2-5	CASSFTGDRTQYF
TRBV5-6	TRBJ1-2	CASSLPGIEIDYGYTF
TRBV5-5	TRBJ2-3	CASSLRLAGGLLTDTQYF
TRBV6-6	TRBJ2-1	CASSYDRWNEQFF
TRBV9	TRBJ2-3	CASSVETGHNTDTQYF
TRBV28	TRBJ1-6	CASSLSSYNSPLHF
TRBV11-2	TRBJ2-3	CASRRRSVSGGASDTQYF
TRBV19	TRBJ2-3	CASSILAGVIDTQYF
TRBV7-8	TRBJ2-7	CASSLLRGAYEQYF
TRBV28	NA	CASSWTGQSYEQYF
TRBV11-1	TRBJ1-1	CASRIGVRGDTEAFF
TRBV10-2	TRBJ2-6	CASRPRTGESGANVLTF
TRBV28	TRBJ2-7	CASSGTGTNGSYEQYF
TRBV6-1	TRBJ1-1	CASINLAGRTEAFF
TRBV30	TRBJ1-1	CAWSVGRGTEAFF
TRBV30	TRBJ1-1	CAWSVGVNTEAFF
TRBV5-4	TRBJ1-2	CASSSPDSLGGYTF
TRBV4-1	TRBJ1-5	CASSQGRNQPQHF
TRBV7-6	TRBJ2-2	CASSLVLKGLKTGELFF
TRBV28	TRBJ1-2	CASSLNSYGYTF
TRBV2	TRBJ1-1	CASRDRGETEAFF
TRBV6-5	TRBJ2-5	CASSPTGGIETQYF
TRBV9	TRBJ2-5	CASSVDGGQEQYF
TRBV11-3	TRBJ2-7	CASSLMPGVSYEQYF
TRBV7-2	TRBJ2-5	CASSFLDSQETQYF
TRBV28	TRBJ1-1	CASSLDSGAEAFF
TRBV28	TRBJ2-7	CASSLLSGVSKEQYF
TRBV10-3	TRBJ1-2	CAISLGQGSYGYTF
TRBV2	TRBJ2-7	CASSEAPGQGISYEQYF
TRBV27	TRBJ2-7	CASSFIGRGYEQYF
TRBV7-6	TRBJ2-3	CASSTNRGTDTQYF
TRBV27	TRBJ1-2	CASSLSRPGQGNGYTF
TRBV5-1	TRBJ1-1	CASSLIDTEAFF
TRBV6-5	TRBJ2-3	CASSYRAREIADTQYF
TRBV7-8	TRBJ2-3	CATPGVAGGLGTQYF
TRBV10-1	TRBJ2-3	CASSEQGDNTDTQYF
TRBV7-2	TRBJ2-7	CASSAAGTGLHEQYF
TRBV11-3	TRBJ2-5	CASSLIGGGETQYF
TRBV9	TRBJ2-5	CASSVAGGARETQYF
TRBV6-6	TRBJ2-7	CASSYYDSSYEQYF
TRBV11-3	TRBJ2-2	CASSGQGKAGELFF
TRBV7-2	TRBJ1-1	CASSLRGGGQAFF
TRBV27	TRBJ1-4	CASSLGLTGGGETNEKLFF
TRBV19	TRBJ2-5	CASPAIRRGETQYF
TRBV27	TRBJ1-2	CASSPAVYAGYTF
TRBV9	TRBJ2-3	CASSHPSAGGPSASTDTQYF
TRBV6-5	TRBJ2-7	CASSYSELRVYEQYF
TRBV9	TRBJ2-2	CASSATLAGLYTGELFF
TRBV7-9	TRBJ1-3	CASSPLINTIYF
TRBV5-6	TRBJ1-1	CASSHPRREGTEAFF
TRBV6-1	TRBJ2-2	CASNGGSGELFF
TRBV27	TRBJ2-7	CASSLLFGGGKPYEQYF
TRBV19	TRBJ1-2	CASSIGGNYGYTF
TRBV10-3	TRBJ1-1	CAISEEGERMTEAFF
TRBV27	TRBJ2-2	CASRERVGELFF
TRBV27	TRBJ1-1	CASSPQTQSIQGTEAFF
TRBV5-4	TRBJ1-1	CASSWRGVEAFF
TRBV10-3	TRBJ2-5	CAIAGTAAVETQYF
TRBV9	NA	CASSVGDTTYEQYF